This TCR beta chain was captured by sequencing in a study of cytomegalovirus exposure and HLA in healthy donors. Study-wide results and caveats: Among CMV-associated TCR beta chains, most appeared HLA-restricted in a later analysis. Presence/absence analyses assumed roughly uniform sequencing depth across donors.

Comments on this clone: As yet, its antigen is unknown.

In the PCR, 60 Vbeta and 13 Jbeta primers were used. Sequencing was performed with immunoSEQ multiplex PCR; in TCRdb, only in-frame clones are kept and a portion is missing. This table has roughly 180,000 clones, around four fifths appearing once. CDR3 length: 15 amino acids. From germline, CDR1 is LGHNA and CDR2 YSLEER. V lost 4 bases to trimming and J lost 0 bases, with 10 bases between them. The V gene is TRBV4-3, the J gene TRBJ1-3; D not resolved. The sequence was collected from a man aged 25-45 years in good health and CMV-seronegative. Sequenced sample: PBMCs. CDR3 residues: CASSLSLSSGNTIYF. The CDR3 region has the DNA TGCGCCAGCAGCCTGTCCCTGAGCTCTGGAAACACCATATATTTT.